One sample yielded the 4 T cell receptor beta chains listed below, sequenced in a study of cytomegalovirus exposure and HLA in healthy donors. The PCR made use of 60 Vbeta and 13 Jbeta primers. Generated by immunoSEQ multiplex PCR, the TCRdb table keeps only in-frame clones and is missing some. The data show around 140,000 clones, approximately 87% seen once. Sequencing was performed on PBMCs. These receptors came from a man in his forties in good health and CMV-seronegative.

The chain couples TRBV5-6 to TRBJ2-5, with 13 bases aligning to TRBD2. Germline CDR1 SGHDT, CDR2 YYEEEE. The V and J ends lost 2 bases and 4 bases, in that order; junction bases with no gene match: 5. The CDR3 length is 16 residues. The CDR3 spells CASSLLAGGGVETQYF. DNA of the CDR3: TGTGCCAGCAGCTTACTAGCGGGAGGGGGCGTAGAGACCCAGTACTTC.

The sample holds a few counts of this clone. The rearrangement links TRBV5-1 to TRBJ1-2, with D perhaps TRBD1 (5 bases). The CDR3 has 14 amino acids. V lost 7 bases and J lost 6, with 19 bases in between. The germline CDR1 and CDR2 sequences are SGHRS and YFSETQ. The CDR3 region is CASAAAIQGNGYTF. As DNA, the CDR3 is TGCGCCAGCGCGGCGGCAATCCAGGGAAATGGCTACACCTTC.

For this clone: Compared with germline, one end of the junction differs, possibly owing to a read error. The gene calls are TRBV10-3 and TRBJ1-2, with 9 bases that match TRBD1. The CDR3 totals 13 residues. Per germline, CDR1 ENHRY and CDR2 SYGVKD. CDR3 loop: CAIKGQGNFGYTF. The CDR3 DNA follows: TGTGCCATCAAGGGACAGGGTAACTTTGGCTACACCTTC.

The chain combines TRBV5-4 with TRBJ2-7; 7 nucleotides agree with TRBD2. Germline values: CDR1 SGHNT, CDR2 YYREEE (reference sequence). The CDR3 spans 15 residues. The ends lost 4 bases at V and 0 bases at J; junction bases unmatched: 7. CDR3 sequence: CASSVPSGSSYEQYF. In DNA form, the CDR3 reads TGTGCCAGCAGCGTCCCTAGCGGAAGCTCCTACGAGCAGTACTTC.